This passage covers 8 T cell receptor beta chains from one sample sequenced in a study of shared clonotypes between healthy human individuals. Only in-frame clones appear in the TCRdb table, and some are missing; sequencing was by immunoSEQ multiplex PCR. The sample carries roughly 2.1 million clones, 85% to 95% recorded once. Only CD45RO-negative cells positively selected for CCR7 counted as naive CD8 cells, so terminally differentiated effector memory CD45RA+ cells were excluded. The sequenced material came from naive CD8+ T cells from PBMCs. The receptors here all came from a man between 18 and 29 years old in good health. Some clones in this sample may be carry-over from other donors' samples.

This clone came up once. This chain joins TRBV5-1 and TRBJ2-1; 8 bases map to TRBD1. Germline V gives CDR1 SGHRS, CDR2 YFSETQ. The CDR3 consists of 15 residues. J lost 5 bases, V lost 4 bases, and 8 bases had no gene match. CDR3 sequence reads: CASSPPRGQDNEQFF. The CDR3 DNA follows: TGCGCCAGCAGCCCCCCGCGGGGACAGGACAATGAGCAGTTCTTC.

This rearrangement joins TRBV28 to TRBJ2-7; TRBD1 matches 9 bases. V lost 8 bases, J lost 2 bases, and 4 bases stayed unmatched. Germline V gene lookup returns CDR1 MDHEN and CDR2 SYDVKM. CDR3 length equals 13 residues. CDR3 sequence: CASGRDRAYEQYF. CDR3 coding DNA: TGTGCCAGCGGCCGGGACAGGGCCTACGAGCAGTACTTC.

The J gene is TRBJ2-3, the V gene TRBV2, with 11 bases aligning to TRBD2. The CDR3 has 16 amino acids. Germline CDR1 is SNHLY and CDR2 is FYNNEI. Germline trimming cut 6 bases from V and 1 base from J; bases unmatched to any gene: 6. DNA of the CDR3: TGTGCCAGCAGGACCGGGACTAGCGGCGGCACAGATACGCAGTATTTT. As protein: CASRTGTSGGTDTQYF.

The rearrangement joins TRBV7-8 to TRBJ1-5, with D unresolved. The CDR3 is 17 amino acids. Trimming removed 1 base from V and 3 bases from J, with 16 bases in between. CDR1 and CDR2 from the germline V gene are SGHVS and FQNEAQ. The CDR3 DNA sequence: TGTGCCAGCAGCTTAGTGGCGGGGAGAAGTGTCAATCAGCCCCAGCATTTT. Translating it yields CASSLVAGRSVNQPQHF.

The rearrangement uses TRBV5-4 and TRBJ2-7; no clear D gene. This CDR3 is built from 15 residues. The V end lost 1 base, the J end lost 2 bases, and 13 bases lay between the germline ends. CDR1 is SGHNT and CDR2 is YYREEE in the germline V gene (reference sequence). In nucleotides, the CDR3 is TGTGCCAGCAGCTTGCGCGGCGTGCCAACCTACGAGCAGTACTTC. It is translated as CASSLRGVPTYEQYF.

About this clone: This CDR3 is also generated by other DNA sequences in the sample. The genes are TRBV7-9 and TRBJ2-7, with unresolved D. The V gene's germline CDR1 is SEHNR and CDR2 FQNEAQ (reference sequence). V dropped 0 bases and J dropped 0 bases, with 6 bases sitting between them. The CDR3 totals 14 residues. The CDR3 nucleotides read TGTGCCAGCAGCTTAGCTCTCACCTCCTACGAGCAGTACTTC. Its translation is CASSLALTSYEQYF. Complete variable domain (other parts from reference TRBV7-9 and TRBJ2-7): DTGVSQNPRHKITKRGQNVTFRCDPISEHNRLYWYRQTLGQGPEFLTYFQNEAQLEKSRLLSDRFSAERPKGSFSTLEIQRTEQGDSAMYLCASSLALTSYEQYFGPGTRLTVT.

V and J are TRBV6-5 and TRBJ2-7; D perhaps matches TRBD2 (5 bases). From germline, CDR1 is MNHEY and CDR2 SVGAGI. CDR3 length: 13 amino acids. Trimming shortened V by 4 bases and J by 2 bases, and 9 bases separated the two germline ends. The CDR3 here is CASSLDFTYEQYF. CDR3 sequence (DNA): TGTGCCAGCAGTTTGGACTTCACCTACGAGCAGTACTTC.

This chain links TRBV6-6 with TRBJ2-3; D might be TRBD1 (5 bases). V lost 10 bases and J lost 0, with 11 bases in between. Germline CDR1 reads MNHNY; CDR2 reads SVGAGI (reference sequence). The CDR3 extends over 13 amino acids. The CDR3 coding sequence is TGTGCCACCTTAGGGGCTAGCACAGATACGCAGTATTTT. It is translated as CATLGASTDTQYF.